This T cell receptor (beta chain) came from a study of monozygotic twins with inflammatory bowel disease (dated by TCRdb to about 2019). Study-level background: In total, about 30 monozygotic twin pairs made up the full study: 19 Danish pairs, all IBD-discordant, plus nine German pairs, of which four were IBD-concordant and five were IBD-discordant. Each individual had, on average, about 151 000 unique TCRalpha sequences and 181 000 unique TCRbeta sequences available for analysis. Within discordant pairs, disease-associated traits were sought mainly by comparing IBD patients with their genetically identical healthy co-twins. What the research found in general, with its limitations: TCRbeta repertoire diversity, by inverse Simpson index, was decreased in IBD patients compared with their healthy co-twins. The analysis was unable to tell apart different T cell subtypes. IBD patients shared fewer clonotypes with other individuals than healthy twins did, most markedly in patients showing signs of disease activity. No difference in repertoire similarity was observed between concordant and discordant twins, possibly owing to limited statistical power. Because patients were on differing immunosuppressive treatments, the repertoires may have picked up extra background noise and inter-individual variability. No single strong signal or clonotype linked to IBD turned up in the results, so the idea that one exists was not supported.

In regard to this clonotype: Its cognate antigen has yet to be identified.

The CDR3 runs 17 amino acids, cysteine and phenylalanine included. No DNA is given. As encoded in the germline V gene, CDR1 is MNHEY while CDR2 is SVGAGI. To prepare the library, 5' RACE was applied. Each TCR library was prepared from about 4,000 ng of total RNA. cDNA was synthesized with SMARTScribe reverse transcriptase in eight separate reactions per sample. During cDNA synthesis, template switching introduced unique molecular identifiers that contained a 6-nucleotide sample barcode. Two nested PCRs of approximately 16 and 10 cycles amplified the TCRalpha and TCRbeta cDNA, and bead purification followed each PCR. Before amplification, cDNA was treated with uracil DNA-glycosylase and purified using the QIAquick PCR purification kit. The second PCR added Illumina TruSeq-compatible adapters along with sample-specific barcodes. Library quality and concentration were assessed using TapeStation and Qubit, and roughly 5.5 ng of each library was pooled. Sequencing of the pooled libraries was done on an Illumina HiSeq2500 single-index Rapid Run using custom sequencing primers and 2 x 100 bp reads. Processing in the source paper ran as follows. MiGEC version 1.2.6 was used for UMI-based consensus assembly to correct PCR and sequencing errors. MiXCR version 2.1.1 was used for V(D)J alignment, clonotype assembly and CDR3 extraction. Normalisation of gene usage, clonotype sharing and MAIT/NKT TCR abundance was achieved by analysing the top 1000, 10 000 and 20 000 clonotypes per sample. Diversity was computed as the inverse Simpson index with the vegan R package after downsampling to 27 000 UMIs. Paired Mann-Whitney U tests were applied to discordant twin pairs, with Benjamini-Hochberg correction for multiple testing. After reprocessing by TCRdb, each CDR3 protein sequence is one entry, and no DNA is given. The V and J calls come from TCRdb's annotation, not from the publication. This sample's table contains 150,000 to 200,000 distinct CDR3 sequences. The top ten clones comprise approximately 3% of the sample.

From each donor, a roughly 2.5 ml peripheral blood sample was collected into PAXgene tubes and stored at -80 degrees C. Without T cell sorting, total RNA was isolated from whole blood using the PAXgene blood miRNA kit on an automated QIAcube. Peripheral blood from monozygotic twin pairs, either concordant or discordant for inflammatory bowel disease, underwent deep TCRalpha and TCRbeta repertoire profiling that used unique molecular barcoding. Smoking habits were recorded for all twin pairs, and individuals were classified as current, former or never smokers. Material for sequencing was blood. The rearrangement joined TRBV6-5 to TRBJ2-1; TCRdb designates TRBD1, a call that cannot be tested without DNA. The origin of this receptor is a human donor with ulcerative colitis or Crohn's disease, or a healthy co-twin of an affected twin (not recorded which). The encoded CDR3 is CASSYSWGGRTYNEQFF.